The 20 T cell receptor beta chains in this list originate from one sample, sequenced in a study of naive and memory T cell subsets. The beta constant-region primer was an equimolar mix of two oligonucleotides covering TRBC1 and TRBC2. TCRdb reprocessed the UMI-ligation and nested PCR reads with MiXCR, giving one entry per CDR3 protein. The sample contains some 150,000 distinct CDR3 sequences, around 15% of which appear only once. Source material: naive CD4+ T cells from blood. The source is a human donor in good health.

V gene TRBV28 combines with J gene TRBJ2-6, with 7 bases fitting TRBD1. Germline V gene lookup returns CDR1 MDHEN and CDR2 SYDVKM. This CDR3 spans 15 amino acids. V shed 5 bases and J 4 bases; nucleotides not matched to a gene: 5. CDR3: CASSNTGAGANVLTF. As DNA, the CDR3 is TGTGCCAGCAGTAATACAGGGGCCGGGGCCAACGTCCTGACTTTC.

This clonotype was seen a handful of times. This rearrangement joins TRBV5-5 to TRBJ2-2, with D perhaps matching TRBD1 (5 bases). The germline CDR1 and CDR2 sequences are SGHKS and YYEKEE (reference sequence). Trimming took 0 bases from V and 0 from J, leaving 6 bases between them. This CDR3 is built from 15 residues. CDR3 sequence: CASSLGQSNTGELFF. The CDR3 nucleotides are TGTGCCAGCAGCTTGGGACAGTCGAACACCGGGGAGCTGTTTTTT.

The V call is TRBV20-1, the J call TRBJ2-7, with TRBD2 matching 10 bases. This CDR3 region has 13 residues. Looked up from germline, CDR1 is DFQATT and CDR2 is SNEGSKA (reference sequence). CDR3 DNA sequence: TGCAGGGCCACTAGCGGGAATGGGGACGAGCAGTACTTC. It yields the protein CRATSGNGDEQYF.

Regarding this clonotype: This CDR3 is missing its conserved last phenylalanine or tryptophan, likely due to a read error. The DNA of the CDR3 is TGTGCCATCAGTGACTCGCGGGAGAGGTACAATGAGCAGTTCTTA. Translating it yields CAISDSRERYNEQFL. This chain links TRBV10-3 with TRBJ2-1; 7 nucleotides agree with TRBD2. The germline V gene encodes CDR1 ENHRY and CDR2 SYGVKD. V lost 3 bases, J lost 4 bases, and 6 bases stayed unmatched. CDR3 length equals 15 residues.

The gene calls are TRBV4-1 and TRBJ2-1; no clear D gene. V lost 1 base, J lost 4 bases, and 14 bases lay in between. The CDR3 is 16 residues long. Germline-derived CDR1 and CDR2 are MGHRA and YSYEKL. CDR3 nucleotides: TGCGCCAGCAGCCAAGTTGGGCTAGAGTTGTACAATGAGCAGTTCTTC. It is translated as CASSQVGLELYNEQFF.

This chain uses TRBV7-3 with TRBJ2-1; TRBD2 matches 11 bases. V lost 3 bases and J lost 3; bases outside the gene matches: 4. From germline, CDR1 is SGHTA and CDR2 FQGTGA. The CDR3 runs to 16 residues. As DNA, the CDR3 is TGTGCCAGCAGCTTTTCCGGGACTAGCGGCTACAATGAGCAGTTCTTC. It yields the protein CASSFSGTSGYNEQFF. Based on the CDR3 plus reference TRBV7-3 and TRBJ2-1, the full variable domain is GAGVSQTPSNKVTEKGKYVELRCDPISGHTALYWYRQSLGQGPEFLIYFQGTGAADDSGLPNDRFFAVRPEGSVSTLKIQRTERGDSAVYLCASSFSGTSGYNEQFFGPGTRLTVL.

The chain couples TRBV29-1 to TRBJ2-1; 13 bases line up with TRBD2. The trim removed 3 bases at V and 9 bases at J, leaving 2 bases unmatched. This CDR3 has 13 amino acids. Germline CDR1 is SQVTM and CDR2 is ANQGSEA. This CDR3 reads CSVEGLAGPEQFF. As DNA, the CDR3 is TGCAGCGTTGAGGGACTAGCGGGACCTGAGCAGTTCTTC.

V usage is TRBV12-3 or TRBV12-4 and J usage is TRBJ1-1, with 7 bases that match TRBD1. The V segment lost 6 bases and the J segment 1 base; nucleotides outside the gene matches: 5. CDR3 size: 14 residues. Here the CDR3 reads CASRKDRRNTEAFF. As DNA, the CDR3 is TGTGCCAGCAGAAAGGACAGGCGGAACACTGAAGCTTTCTTT.

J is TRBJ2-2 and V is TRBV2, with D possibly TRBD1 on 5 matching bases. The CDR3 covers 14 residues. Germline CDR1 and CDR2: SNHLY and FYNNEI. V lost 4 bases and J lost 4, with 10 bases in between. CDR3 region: CASSVRQTTGELFF. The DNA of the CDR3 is TGTGCCAGCAGTGTGCGACAGACCACCGGGGAGCTGTTTTTT.

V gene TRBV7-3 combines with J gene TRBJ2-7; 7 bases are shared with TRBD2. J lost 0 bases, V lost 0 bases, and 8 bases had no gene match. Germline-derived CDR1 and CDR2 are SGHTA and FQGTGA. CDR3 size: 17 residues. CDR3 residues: CASSLTGTGGNSYEQYF. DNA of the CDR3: TGTGCCAGCAGCTTAACGGGGACGGGGGGAAACTCCTACGAGCAGTACTTC.

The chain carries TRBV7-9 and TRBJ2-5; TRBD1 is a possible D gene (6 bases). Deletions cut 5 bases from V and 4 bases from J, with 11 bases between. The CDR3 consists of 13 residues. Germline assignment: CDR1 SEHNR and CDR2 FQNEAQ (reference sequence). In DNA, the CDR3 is TGTGCCAGCAGCGCCGGACAGTTAGAGACCCAGTACTTC. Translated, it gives CASSAGQLETQYF.

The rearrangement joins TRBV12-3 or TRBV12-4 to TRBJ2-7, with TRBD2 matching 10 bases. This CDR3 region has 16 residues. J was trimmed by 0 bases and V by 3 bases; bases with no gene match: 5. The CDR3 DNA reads TGTGCCAGCAGTTTGGGGGGACTAGCGATCTCCTACGAGCAGTACTTC. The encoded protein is CASSLGGLAISYEQYF.

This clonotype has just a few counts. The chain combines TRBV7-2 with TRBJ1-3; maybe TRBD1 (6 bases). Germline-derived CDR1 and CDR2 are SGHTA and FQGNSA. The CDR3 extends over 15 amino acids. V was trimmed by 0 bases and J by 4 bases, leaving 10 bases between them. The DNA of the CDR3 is TGTGCCAGCAGCTTAGCGGGGGGCCAGGGAAACACCATATATTTT. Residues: CASSLAGGQGNTIYF.

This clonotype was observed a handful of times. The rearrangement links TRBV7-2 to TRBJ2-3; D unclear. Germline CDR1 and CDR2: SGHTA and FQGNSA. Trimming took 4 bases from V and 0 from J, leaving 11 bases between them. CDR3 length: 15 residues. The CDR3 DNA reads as TGTGCCAGCAGCTCCTACTATAGGAGCACAGATACGCAGTATTTT. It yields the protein CASSSYYRSTDTQYF.

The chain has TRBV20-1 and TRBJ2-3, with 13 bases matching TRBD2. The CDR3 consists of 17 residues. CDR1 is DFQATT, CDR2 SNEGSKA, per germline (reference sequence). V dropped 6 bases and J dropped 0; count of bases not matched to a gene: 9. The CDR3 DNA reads TGCAGTGCGAGAAGACTAGCGGGAGGACTTAGCACAGATACGCAGTATTTT. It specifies CSARRLAGGLSTDTQYF.

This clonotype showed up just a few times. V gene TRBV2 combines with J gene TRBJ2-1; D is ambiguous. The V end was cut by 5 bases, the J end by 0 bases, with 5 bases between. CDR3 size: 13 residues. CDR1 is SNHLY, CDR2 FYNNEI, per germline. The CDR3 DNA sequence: TGTGCCAGCAGTCGGCTCTCCTACAATGAGCAGTTCTTC. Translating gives CASSRLSYNEQFF.

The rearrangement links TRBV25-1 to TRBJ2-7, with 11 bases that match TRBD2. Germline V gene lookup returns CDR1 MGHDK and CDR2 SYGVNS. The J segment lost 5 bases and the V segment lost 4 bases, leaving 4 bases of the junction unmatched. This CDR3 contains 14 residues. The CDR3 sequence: CASSAVAGGNEQYF. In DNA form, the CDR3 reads TGTGCCAGCAGTGCGGTAGCGGGAGGGAACGAGCAGTACTTC.

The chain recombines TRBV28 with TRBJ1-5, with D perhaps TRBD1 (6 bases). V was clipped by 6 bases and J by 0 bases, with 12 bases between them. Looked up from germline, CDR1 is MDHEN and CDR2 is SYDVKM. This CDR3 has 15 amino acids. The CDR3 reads CASSLDSYSNQPQHF. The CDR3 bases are TGTGCCAGCAGCCTGGACAGTTATAGCAATCAGCCCCAGCATTTT.

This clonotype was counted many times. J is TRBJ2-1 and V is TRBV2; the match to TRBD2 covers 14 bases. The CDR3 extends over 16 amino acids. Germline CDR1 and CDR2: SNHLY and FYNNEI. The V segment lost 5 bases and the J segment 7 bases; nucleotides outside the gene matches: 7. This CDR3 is CASSSTSGRARNEQFF. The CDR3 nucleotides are TGTGCCAGCAGTTCGACTAGCGGGAGGGCCCGAAATGAGCAGTTCTTC.

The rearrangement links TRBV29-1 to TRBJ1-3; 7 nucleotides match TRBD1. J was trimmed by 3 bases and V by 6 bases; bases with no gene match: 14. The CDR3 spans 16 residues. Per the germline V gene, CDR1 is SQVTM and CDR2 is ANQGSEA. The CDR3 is CSVKEYRGVHGNTIYF. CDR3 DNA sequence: TGCAGCGTCAAAGAATACAGGGGAGTCCATGGAAACACCATATATTTT.